These 27 T cell receptor beta chains came from one sample sequenced in a study of cytomegalovirus exposure and HLA in healthy donors. The PCR employed 60 Vbeta primers together with 13 Jbeta primers. Libraries were prepared by immunoSEQ multiplex PCR; TCRdb keeps only in-frame clonotypes and omits some of them. This specimen shows over 100,000 clones; the ten leading clones hold around 7%. Sequencing was performed on PBMCs. The source is a man between 40 and 49 years old in good health and CMV-seropositive.

The CDR3 DNA sequence: TGTGCCAGCAGGTTCTCCCTGACTAGCGGGAGGGCTAATGAGCAGTTCTTC. Its translation is CASRFSLTSGRANEQFF. The genes are TRBV28 and TRBJ2-1; 14 positions match TRBD2. The V and J ends lost 6 bases and 7 bases, in that order; junction bases with no gene match: 11. This CDR3 contains 17 residues. Germline values: CDR1 MDHEN, CDR2 SYDVKM. The entire variable domain, with the rest obtained from reference TRBV28 and TRBJ2-1, is as follows: DVKVTQSSRYLVKRTGEKVFLECVQDMDHENMFWYRQDPGLGLRLIYFSYDVKMKEKGDIPEGYSVSREKKERFSLILESASTNQTSMYLCASRFSLTSGRANEQFFGPGTRLTVL.

The chain employs TRBV6-6 and TRBJ2-3; possibly TRBD1 for D (5 bases). Trimming pared 9 bases from V and 3 bases from J, leaving 16 bases between. Germline lookup yields CDR1 MNHNY and CDR2 SVGAGI (reference sequence). The CDR3 loop spans 14 amino acids. CDR3 nucleotide sequence: TGTGCCAGTTTTGCCCAGGGTCGTACAGATACGCAGTATTTT. Its protein product is CASFAQGRTDTQYF.

V is TRBV25-1 and J is TRBJ1-2; D is possibly TRBD1 (6 bases). The V gene's germline CDR1 is MGHDK and CDR2 SYGVNS. This CDR3 spans 15 amino acids. The V and J ends lost 0 bases and 4 bases respectively, with 12 bases between them. Here the CDR3 DNA reads TGTGCCAGCAGTGAATATGGGGGCGCAGGCTATGGCTACACCTTC. Its translation is CASSEYGGAGYGYTF.

J is TRBJ2-7 and V is TRBV9; tentative D call: TRBD1 (6 bases). CDR1 is SGDLS, CDR2 YYNGEE, per germline. Trimming left V 1 base short and J 4 bases short, with 12 bases between. This CDR3 contains 14 residues. The CDR3 protein is CASSVTGYSYEQYF. In DNA, the CDR3 is TGTGCCAGCAGCGTAACAGGGTACTCTTACGAGCAGTACTTC.

The V and J genes are TRBV6-6 and TRBJ2-7, with 8 bases matching TRBD1. V lost 0 bases, J lost 5 bases, and 3 bases stayed unmatched. The CDR3 loop spans 14 amino acids. CDR1 and CDR2 (germline): MNHNY, SVGAGI (reference sequence). CDR3 sequence reads: CASSYSRQGNEQYF. The CDR3 DNA is TGTGCCAGCAGTTACTCTCGACAGGGGAACGAGCAGTACTTC.

The chain couples TRBV18 to TRBJ2-2; no definite D call. The CDR3 spans 16 residues. V gave up 2 bases and J gave up 4 bases, with 14 bases separating them. From germline, CDR1 is KGHSH and CDR2 LQKENI. The CDR3 loop is CASSPSAPVGTGELFF. CDR3 DNA sequence: TGTGCCAGCTCACCAAGCGCCCCGGTGGGCACCGGGGAGCTGTTTTTT.

V usage is TRBV28 and J usage is TRBJ2-7; 8 nucleotides align to TRBD2. The CDR3 loop spans 15 amino acids. Germline V gene sequence: CDR1 MDHEN, CDR2 SYDVKM. The J segment lost 2 bases and the V segment lost 4 bases, leaving 7 bases of the junction unmatched. This CDR3 is CASSSSAGVPYEQYF. DNA of the CDR3: TGTGCCAGCAGTTCGTCAGCGGGAGTACCCTACGAGCAGTACTTC.

The rearrangement links TRBV5-6 to TRBJ2-1; 9 bases map to TRBD2. Germline CDR1 is SGHDT and CDR2 is YYEEEE. The CDR3 spans 16 residues. V was pared by 0 bases and J by 5 bases, with 6 bases of the junction left unmatched. The chain's CDR3 is CASSLETSGFHNEQFF. CDR3 nucleotides: TGTGCCAGCAGCTTGGAGACTAGCGGCTTCCACAATGAGCAGTTCTTC.

The chain employs TRBV18 and TRBJ2-1; 8 nucleotides agree with TRBD1. Germline trimming cut 5 bases from V and 3 bases from J; bases unmatched to any gene: 6. The CDR3 is made up of 15 amino acids. Germline loops: CDR1 KGHSH, CDR2 LQKENI. The CDR3, as DNA: TGTGCCAGCTCATCGTACAGGGGGAACTACAATGAGCAGTTCTTC. Protein sequence: CASSSYRGNYNEQFF.

V is TRBV4-1 and J is TRBJ2-7, with TRBD2 matching over 9 bases. Losses at the gene ends were 0 bases for V and 3 bases for J; bases not matched to a gene: 12. CDR1 and CDR2 from the germline V gene are MGHRA and YSYEKL. The CDR3 contains 18 residues. This CDR3 reads CASSQDHPGTSLIYEQYF. CDR3 nucleotides: TGCGCCAGCAGCCAAGATCACCCCGGGACTAGCCTAATCTACGAGCAGTACTTC.

The genes are TRBV10-2 and TRBJ2-7; 8 positions match TRBD2. This CDR3 spans 17 amino acids. V lost 4 bases, J lost 4 bases, and 15 bases stayed unmatched. Germline CDR1 WSHSY, CDR2 SAAADI. CDR3 bases: TGCGCCAGCAGTGTTAGATCTGTGGGAGTAGCGGGGTACGAGCAGTACTTC. Translating gives CASSVRSVGVAGYEQYF.

The chain employs TRBV7-3 and TRBJ2-2; 7 bases align to TRBD1. CDR1 is SGHTA and CDR2 is FQGTGA in the germline V gene. With V trimmed by 5 bases and J by 6 bases, 9 bases remained unmatched. This CDR3 is built from 15 residues. The CDR3 coding sequence is TGTGCCAGCAGCCCGAGCCAGGGGGATGCCGGGGAGCTGTTTTTT. Encoded protein: CASSPSQGDAGELFF.

The rearrangement joins TRBV28 to TRBJ2-7, with D possibly being TRBD2 (5 bases). Deletions cut 4 bases from V and 0 bases from J, with 16 bases between. The CDR3 runs to 16 residues. Germline V gene data show CDR1 as MDHEN and CDR2 as SYDVKM. CDR3 sequence reads: CASSSPGRASSYEQYF. CDR3 nucleotides: TGTGCCAGCAGTTCCCCCGGGCGGGCCAGCTCCTACGAGCAGTACTTC.

The J gene is TRBJ2-3, the V gene TRBV5-1, with 7 bases matching TRBD2. CDR1 and CDR2 from the germline V gene are SGHRS and YFSETQ. This CDR3 has 17 amino acids. V was clipped by 0 bases and J by 10 bases; unmatched bases: 17. This chain's CDR3 is CASSLDTRGSPPGSQYF. CDR3 sequence (DNA): TGCGCCAGCAGCTTGGATACGCGGGGGTCCCCACCGGGGTCGCAGTATTTT.

The chain carries TRBV5-1 and TRBJ2-2, with D perhaps matching TRBD2 (5 bases). The length of the CDR3 is 14 residues. CDR1 and CDR2 from the germline V gene are SGHRS and YFSETQ. Trimming removed 2 bases at V and 5 bases at J, with 10 bases between. CDR3: CASSFGVRTGELFF. For the CDR3, the DNA is TGCGCCAGCAGCTTCGGGGTTAGGACCGGGGAGCTGTTTTTT.

Concerning this clone: Other DNA sequences from this sample encode an identical CDR3 as well. V usage is TRBV30 and J usage is TRBJ1-2; D not resolved. Deletions cut 2 bases from V and 2 bases from J, with 9 bases between. CDR3 length equals 13 residues. Germline-derived CDR1 and CDR2 are GTSNPN and SVGIG (reference sequence). CDR3 in DNA: TGTGCCTGGAGTCGAACTACGAACTATGGCTACACCTTC. Protein sequence: CAWSRTTNYGYTF.

DNA of the CDR3: TGTGCCAGCAGCTTACGGACTAGCGGGAGGACAGATACGCAGTATTTT. This sequence encodes CASSLRTSGRTDTQYF. The chain links TRBV7-2 to TRBJ2-3; TRBD2 agrees at 14 bases. Germline values: CDR1 SGHTA, CDR2 FQGNSA. The CDR3 spans 16 residues. After removal of 2 bases from V and 3 bases from J, the junction contained 1 base not matched to a gene.

As regards this clone: An end of the junction differs from the germline gene, which may be a read error. The CDR3 here is CASSEEGHKQF. The CDR3 coding sequence is TGTGCCAGCAGTGAAGAGGGACACAAGCAATTC. The V gene is TRBV6-1, the J gene TRBJ2-7; perhaps TRBD1 as D (6 bases). This CDR3 comprises 11 residues. Germline loops: CDR1 MNHNS, CDR2 SASEGT.

The chain combines TRBV2 with TRBJ1-2; D ambiguous. Germline V gives CDR1 SNHLY, CDR2 FYNNEI. CDR3 length: 15 amino acids. V shed 8 bases and J shed 0 bases, with 16 bases lying between them. CDR3 sequence: CASLRGLPSNYGYTF. DNA for the CDR3: TGTGCCAGCCTTAGAGGACTTCCTTCTAACTATGGCTACACCTTC.

Here the CDR3 DNA reads TGTGCCAGCAGCTCCTGGGGGACTAGCGGACCAACCGGGGAGCTGTTTTTT. Translated, it gives CASSSWGTSGPTGELFF. The chain is built from TRBV5-6 and TRBJ2-2, with TRBD2 matching 11 bases. V dropped 3 bases and J dropped 5; count of bases not matched to a gene: 9. Germline CDR1 is SGHDT and CDR2 is YYEEEE. This CDR3 is 17 amino acids long.

This rearrangement joins TRBV6-5 to TRBJ2-7, with TRBD2 matching 11 bases. This CDR3 has 15 residues. V lost 5 bases, J lost 3 bases, and 6 bases stayed unmatched. Germline V CDR1 and CDR2: MNHEY, SVGAGI. The DNA of the CDR3 is TGTGCCAGCAGTCTCGGGACTAGCGGCATCTACGAGCAGTACTTC. Translated: CASSLGTSGIYEQYF.

This chain links TRBV7-3 with TRBJ2-1; tentatively, D is TRBD2 (6 bases). Germline V gives CDR1 SGHTA, CDR2 FQGTGA. The CDR3 spans 16 residues. Trimming left V 11 bases short and J 0 bases short, with 20 bases between. The CDR3 loop reads CASAGGASSSYNEQFF. Written as DNA, the CDR3 is TGTGCCTCGGCCGGCGGGGCGTCCAGCTCCTACAATGAGCAGTTCTTC.

The J gene is TRBJ2-7, the V gene TRBV5-6; the match to TRBD1 covers 8 bases. The CDR3 has 15 residues. The V gene end was trimmed by 4 bases and the J gene end by 9 bases; junction bases not matched to a gene: 15. Germline V gene sequence: CDR1 SGHDT, CDR2 YYEEEE. Here the CDR3 reads CASSGTQGAITRQYF. The CDR3 region has the DNA TGTGCCAGCAGCGGGACCCAGGGGGCGATTACTAGGCAGTACTTC.

This rearrangement joins TRBV2 to TRBJ2-5; TRBD2 matches at 8 bases. This CDR3 contains 14 residues. The V and J ends lost 8 bases and 5 bases, in that order; junction bases with no gene match: 10. Germline lookup yields CDR1 SNHLY and CDR2 FYNNEI. CDR3 region: CASLGGGLGETQYF. Written as DNA, the CDR3 is TGTGCCAGCCTCGGGGGGGGGCTTGGGGAGACCCAGTACTTC.

This chain links TRBV6-1 with TRBJ1-1, with 7 bases lining up with TRBD1. In germline, CDR1 is MNHNS, CDR2 SASEGT. This CDR3 contains 14 residues. V dropped 8 bases and J dropped 4; count of bases not matched to a gene: 10. CDR3 DNA: TGTGCCAGCCAGCTCGACAGGGTGGTCACTGAAGCTTTCTTT. Translating it yields CASQLDRVVTEAFF.

The chain joins TRBV11-1 to TRBJ1-1; no definite D call. CDR1 and CDR2 (germline): SGHAT, FQDESV (reference sequence). V gave up 8 bases and J gave up 1 base, with 11 bases separating them. The CDR3 is 13 amino acids. Here the CDR3 reads CASGRTENTEAFF. The DNA of the CDR3 is TGTGCCAGCGGGAGGACGGAGAACACTGAAGCTTTCTTT. Full variable domain (outside the CDR3, taken from reference TRBV11-1 and TRBJ1-1): EAEVAQSPRYKITEKSQAVAFWCDPISGHATLYWYRQILGQGPELLVQFQDESVVDDSQLPKDRFSAERLKGVDSTLKIQPAELGDSAMYLCASGRTENTEAFFGQGTRLTVV.

The genes are TRBV5-1 and TRBJ2-4; 7 positions agree with TRBD1. This CDR3 has 15 residues. From germline, CDR1 is SGHRS and CDR2 YFSETQ. With V trimmed by 2 bases and J by 7 bases, 9 bases remained unmatched. The CDR3 sequence: CASSFGDSDNNIQYF. The CDR3 nucleotides are TGCGCCAGCAGCTTTGGGGACAGCGACAATAACATTCAGTACTTC.